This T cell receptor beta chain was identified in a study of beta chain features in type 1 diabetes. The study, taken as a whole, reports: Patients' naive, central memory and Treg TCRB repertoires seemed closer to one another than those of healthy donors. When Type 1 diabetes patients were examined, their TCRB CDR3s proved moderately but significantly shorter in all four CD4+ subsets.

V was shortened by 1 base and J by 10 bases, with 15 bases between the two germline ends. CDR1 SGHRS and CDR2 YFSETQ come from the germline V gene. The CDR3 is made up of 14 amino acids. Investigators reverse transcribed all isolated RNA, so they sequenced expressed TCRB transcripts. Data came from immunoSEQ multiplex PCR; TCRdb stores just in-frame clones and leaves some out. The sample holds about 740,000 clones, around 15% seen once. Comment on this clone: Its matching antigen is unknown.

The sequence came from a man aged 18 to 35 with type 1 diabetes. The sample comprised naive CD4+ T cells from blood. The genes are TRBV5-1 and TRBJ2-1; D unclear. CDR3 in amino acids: CASSLRSARLEQFF. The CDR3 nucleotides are TGCGCCAGCAGCTTGCGATCGGCACGATTAGAGCAGTTCTTC.